One and the same sample provided the 23 T cell receptor beta chains below, sequenced in a study of T cell responses to AZD1222 COVID-19 vaccine. Profiling relied on immunoSEQ multiplex PCR, and the TCRdb table lists in-frame clones only, not all of them. This table has around 58,000 clones, 75% to 85% appearing once. The input for sequencing was peripheral blood, taken on day 0 of AZD1222 vaccination. The receptors come from an adult in good health.

The chain recombines TRBV2 with TRBJ2-3, with TRBD2 identical over 9 bases. Looked up from germline, CDR1 is SNHLY and CDR2 is FYNNEI. This CDR3 has 16 amino acids. V lost 2 bases to trimming and J lost 6 bases; unmatched junction nucleotides: 9. The CDR3 DNA reads TGTGCCAGCAGTGAACTTGGCGGGAGGGTTCAGGATACGCAGTATTTT. This codes for CASSELGGRVQDTQYF.

The genes are TRBV7-2 and TRBJ1-1, with D possibly being TRBD1 (6 bases). V lost 4 bases and J 4 bases, leaving 19 bases between the germline ends. CDR3 length equals 16 residues. Germline CDR1 SGHTA, CDR2 FQGNSA. The CDR3 is CASSYPQGLGSTEAFF. DNA of the CDR3: TGTGCCAGCAGCTACCCACAGGGTCTTGGAAGCACTGAAGCTTTCTTT. Combining the CDR3 with reference TRBV7-2 and TRBJ1-1 gives the whole variable domain GAGVSQSPSNKVTEKGKDVELRCDPISGHTALYWYRQSLGQGLEFLIYFQGNSAPDKSGLPSDRFSAERTGGSVSTLTIQRTQQEDSAVYLCASSYPQGLGSTEAFFGQGTRLTVV.

This rearrangement joins TRBV27 to TRBJ1-4; D gene uncertain. Germline CDR1 MNHEY, CDR2 SMNVEV (reference sequence). CDR3 length equals 13 residues. The V end lost 3 bases, the J end lost 4 bases, and 6 bases lay between the germline ends. The CDR3 coding sequence is TGTGCCAGCAGTTTGACCATTAATGAAAAACTGTTTTTT. Translated, it gives CASSLTINEKLFF.

V gene TRBV11-3 combines with J gene TRBJ2-5, with D maybe TRBD2 (5 bases). The CDR3 loop spans 12 amino acids. The V end lost 5 bases, the J end lost 4 bases, and 8 bases lay between the germline ends. Germline V gene data show CDR1 as SGHNT and CDR2 as YENEEA. The DNA for the CDR3 is TGTGCCAGCAGCCGTGAGGGAGAGACCCAGTACTTC. This translates into CASSREGETQYF.

This clone is a singleton in its sample. The gene calls are TRBV5-6 and TRBJ2-7, with D uncertain. In germline, CDR1 is SGHDT, CDR2 YYEEEE. CDR3 length equals 13 residues. V dropped 6 bases and J dropped 2 bases, with 12 bases sitting between them. The CDR3 DNA sequence: TGTGCCAGCACCCATCGGTACCCCTACGAGCAGTACGTC. Its protein is CASTHRYPYEQYV.

The CDR3 spells CASSYRGAADTQYF. CDR3 coding DNA: TGTGCCAGCAGTTACCGGGGCGCCGCAGATACGCAGTATTTT. The V and J genes are TRBV6-6 and TRBJ2-3; D might be TRBD1 or TRBD2, each matching 5 bases. V shed 2 bases and J shed 4 bases, with 10 bases lying between them. The CDR3 has 14 amino acids. The germline CDR1 and CDR2 sequences are MNHNY and SVGAGI (reference sequence).

V gene TRBV3-1 (or the pseudogene TRBV3-2) combines with J gene TRBJ2-3; D not resolved. V was cut by 7 bases and J by 0 bases, with 8 bases left in between. This CDR3 comprises 13 residues. The germline CDR1 and CDR2 sequences are LGHDT and YNNKEL (reference sequence). The CDR3 region is CASTATSTDTQYF. In DNA form, the CDR3 reads TGTGCCAGCACGGCCACCAGCACAGATACGCAGTATTTT.

This clone was counted a single time. The chain joins TRBV19 to TRBJ1-1; unclear D gene. This CDR3 has 15 amino acids. V dropped 5 bases and J dropped 0 bases, with 13 bases sitting between them. CDR1 and CDR2 (germline): LNHDA, SQIVND (reference sequence). CDR3 in DNA: TGTGCCAGTAGTCCGGCGGGTTGGTTGAACACTGAAGCTTTCTTT. Translation gives CASSPAGWLNTEAFF.

There are a few counts of this clone. CDR3 loop: CASSYSYEQFF. In DNA form, the CDR3 reads TGTGCCAGCAGTTACTCCTATGAGCAGTTCTTC. This chain uses TRBV6-5 with TRBJ2-1; D not certain. Germline CDR1 MNHEY, CDR2 SVGAGI. The CDR3 contains 11 residues. V dropped 0 bases and J dropped 8 bases, with 2 bases sitting between them.

The chain couples TRBV7-3 to TRBJ2-2; 9 bases line up with TRBD2. The CDR3 runs 15 residues. CDR1 and CDR2 (germline): SGHTA, FQGTGA. V was pared by 2 bases and J by 6 bases, with 4 bases of the junction left unmatched. CDR3 protein: CASSLGTSLSGELFF. CDR3 nucleotides: TGTGCCAGCAGCTTAGGGACTAGCTTGTCCGGGGAGCTGTTTTTT. The full variable domain, completed using reference TRBV7-3 and TRBJ2-2, is GAGVSQTPSNKVTEKGKYVELRCDPISGHTALYWYRQSLGQGPEFLIYFQGTGAADDSGLPNDRFFAVRPEGSVSTLKIQRTERGDSAVYLCASSLGTSLSGELFFGEGSRLTVL.

The chain uses TRBV28 and TRBJ1-5; no clear D. CDR1 is MDHEN, CDR2 SYDVKM, per germline. The CDR3 length is 12 residues. Trimming left V 6 bases short and J 6 bases short, with 9 bases between. The CDR3 sequence: CASSLRSQPQHF. CDR3 nucleotides: TGTGCCAGCAGCCTCCGCTCTCAGCCCCAGCATTTT.

The J gene is TRBJ2-1, the V gene TRBV19, with a possible D match to TRBD1 (6 bases). The CDR3 loop spans 14 amino acids. Trimming stripped 5 bases from V and 3 bases from J, with 11 bases between. Germline assignment: CDR1 LNHDA and CDR2 SQIVND (reference sequence). CDR3: CASSEGELYNEQFF. CDR3 in DNA: TGTGCCAGTAGTGAGGGGGAGCTCTACAATGAGCAGTTCTTC.

The chain recombines TRBV6-2 or TRBV6-3 with TRBJ2-7, with 11 bases aligning to TRBD2. This CDR3 has 18 residues. V was clipped by 5 bases and J by 5 bases; unmatched bases: 17. Germline V lookup: CDR1 MNHEY, CDR2 SVGEGT. CDR3 sequence reads: CASSTTAIPGLAANEQYF. The CDR3 DNA sequence: TGTGCCAGCAGTACTACAGCTATTCCGGGACTAGCGGCAAACGAGCAGTACTTC.

J is TRBJ1-2 and V is TRBV12-3 or TRBV12-4; unclear D gene. The germline V and J ends were trimmed by 6 bases and 3 bases, with 11 bases remaining between them. CDR3 size: 13 residues. The chain's CDR3 is CASSQAFYYGYTF. DNA of the CDR3: TGTGCCAGCAGCCAGGCGTTTTACTATGGCTACACCTTC.

This chain joins TRBV5-1 and TRBJ2-3; D is perhaps TRBD2 (6 bases). Trimming took 4 bases from V and 1 from J, leaving 13 bases between them. The CDR3 runs 15 residues. Germline V gene lookup returns CDR1 SGHRS and CDR2 YFSETQ. This CDR3 reads CASSPGRKGTDTQYF. The DNA for the CDR3 is TGCGCCAGCAGCCCAGGGAGGAAGGGCACAGATACGCAGTATTTT.

The chain employs TRBV25-1 and TRBJ2-7; 7 bases match TRBD1. Germline V gives CDR1 MGHDK, CDR2 SYGVNS. There are 13 residues in the CDR3. The V and J ends lost 5 bases and 3 bases, in that order; junction bases with no gene match: 4. The CDR3 reads CASSRYRGYEQYF. The CDR3 DNA sequence: TGTGCCAGCAGTAGGTACAGGGGCTACGAGCAGTACTTC.

The chain joins TRBV5-1 to TRBJ2-5; 12 nucleotides line up with TRBD2. After removal of 1 base from V and 1 base from J, the junction contained 8 bases not matched to a gene. Germline lookup yields CDR1 SGHRS and CDR2 YFSETQ. The CDR3 runs 18 residues. The CDR3 is CASSLLASGRAGQETQYF. Here the CDR3 DNA reads TGCGCCAGCAGCTTGTTGGCTAGCGGGAGGGCTGGCCAAGAGACCCAGTACTTC.

The chain employs TRBV7-2 and TRBJ2-3; 8 bases fit TRBD2. There are 15 residues in the CDR3. CDR1 is SGHTA, CDR2 FQGNSA, per germline. The ends lost 7 bases at V and 0 bases at J; junction bases unmatched: 6. CDR3 in amino acids: CASTRSGTSTDTQYF. CDR3 in DNA: TGTGCCAGCACCCGTAGCGGGACTAGCACAGATACGCAGTATTTT.

The CDR3 coding sequence is TGTGCCAGCAGCGACCGACACAGTTATAGCAATCAGCCCCAGCATTTT. It translates to CASSDRHSYSNQPQHF. This chain links TRBV7-2 with TRBJ1-5; no clear D gene. This CDR3 has 16 amino acids. Germline CDR1 and CDR2: SGHTA and FQGNSA. Trimming left V 5 bases short and J 0 bases short, with 14 bases between.

The chain combines TRBV7-9 with TRBJ2-1, with 7 bases that match TRBD2. Germline lookup yields CDR1 SEHNR and CDR2 FQNEAQ (reference sequence). The CDR3 has 15 amino acids. V shed 0 bases and J 5 bases; nucleotides not matched to a gene: 4. In nucleotides, the CDR3 is TGTGCCAGCAGCTTAGCTAGCGGGTCAAACAATGAGCAGTTCTTC. It translates to CASSLASGSNNEQFF.

This clone was observed a single time. The rearrangement joins TRBV2 to TRBJ1-2; 7 bases line up with TRBD1. The CDR3 contains 13 residues. With 6 bases clipped from V and 4 bases from J, the junction kept 5 bases outside the gene matches. The germline V gene encodes CDR1 SNHLY and CDR2 FYNNEI. The CDR3 sequence: CASSEGARYGYTF. The CDR3, as DNA: TGTGCCAGCAGCGAGGGGGCCCGCTATGGCTACACCTTC. The full variable domain, rest sourced from reference TRBV2 and TRBJ1-2, is EPEVTQTPSHQVTQMGQEVILRCVPISNHLYFYWYRQILGQKVEFLVSFYNNEISEKSEIFDDQFSVERPDGSNFTLKIRSTKLEDSAMYFCASSEGARYGYTFGSGTRLTVV.

The chain has TRBV11-2 and TRBJ1-3, with D uncertain. Per germline, CDR1 SGHAT and CDR2 FQNNGV. V shed 6 bases and J shed 0 bases, with 15 bases lying between them. This CDR3 is built from 16 residues. CDR3 nucleotide sequence: TGTGCCAGCAGTTTCGGCTACATTTTCTCTGGAAACACCATATATTTT. It yields the protein CASSFGYIFSGNTIYF.

This chain uses TRBV7-6 with TRBJ1-2; TRBD1 matches 9 bases. V was clipped by 5 bases and J by 1 base; unmatched bases: 8. The CDR3 is made up of 16 amino acids. Per germline, CDR1 SGHVS and CDR2 FNYEAQ. CDR3 nucleotide sequence: TGTGCCAGCAGCCCTGTATACAGGGGGCTTAACTATGGCTACACCTTC. Amino acid sequence: CASSPVYRGLNYGYTF.